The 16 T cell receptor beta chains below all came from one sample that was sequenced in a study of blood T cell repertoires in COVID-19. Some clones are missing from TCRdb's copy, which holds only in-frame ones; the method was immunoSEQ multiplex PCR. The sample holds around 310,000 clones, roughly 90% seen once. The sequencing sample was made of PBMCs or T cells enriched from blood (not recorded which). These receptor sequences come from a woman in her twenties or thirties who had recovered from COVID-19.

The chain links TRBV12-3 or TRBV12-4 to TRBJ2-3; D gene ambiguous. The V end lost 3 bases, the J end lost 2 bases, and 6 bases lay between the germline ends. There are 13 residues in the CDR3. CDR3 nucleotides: TGTGCCAGCAGTTTCTCTTCCACAGATACGCAGTATTTT. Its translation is CASSFSSTDTQYF.

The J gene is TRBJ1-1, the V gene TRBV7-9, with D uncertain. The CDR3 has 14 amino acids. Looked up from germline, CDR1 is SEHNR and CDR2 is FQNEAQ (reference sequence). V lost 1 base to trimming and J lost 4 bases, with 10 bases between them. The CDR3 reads CASSLGPGTTEAFF. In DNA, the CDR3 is TGTGCCAGCAGCTTAGGGCCGGGTACCACTGAAGCTTTCTTT.

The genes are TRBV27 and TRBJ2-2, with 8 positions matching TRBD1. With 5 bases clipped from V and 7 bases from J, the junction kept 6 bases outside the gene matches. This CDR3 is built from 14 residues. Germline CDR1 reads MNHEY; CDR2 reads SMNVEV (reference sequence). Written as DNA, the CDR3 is TGTGCCAGCAGTATGGGGACAGGAGGCGGGGAGCTGTTTTTT. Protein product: CASSMGTGGGELFF.

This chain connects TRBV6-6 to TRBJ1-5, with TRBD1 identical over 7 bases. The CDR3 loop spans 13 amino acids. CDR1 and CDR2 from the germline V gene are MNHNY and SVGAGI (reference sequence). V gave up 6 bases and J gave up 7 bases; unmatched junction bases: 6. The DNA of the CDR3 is TGTGCCAGCAGCCGCCAGGGGGACCAGCCCCAGCATTTT. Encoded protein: CASSRQGDQPQHF.

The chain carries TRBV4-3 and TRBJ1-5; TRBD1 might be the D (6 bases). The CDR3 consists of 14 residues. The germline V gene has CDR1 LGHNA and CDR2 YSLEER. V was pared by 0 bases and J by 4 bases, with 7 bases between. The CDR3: CASSQEDRNQPQHF. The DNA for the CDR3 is TGCGCCAGCAGCCAAGAGGACAGAAATCAGCCCCAGCATTTT.

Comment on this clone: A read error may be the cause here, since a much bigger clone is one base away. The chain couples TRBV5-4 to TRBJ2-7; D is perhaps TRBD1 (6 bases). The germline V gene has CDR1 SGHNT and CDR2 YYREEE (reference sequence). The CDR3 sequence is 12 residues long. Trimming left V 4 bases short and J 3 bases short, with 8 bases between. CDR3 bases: TGTGCCAGCAGCCCGGACAGCTACGAGCAGTACTTC. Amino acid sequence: CASSPDSYEQYF.

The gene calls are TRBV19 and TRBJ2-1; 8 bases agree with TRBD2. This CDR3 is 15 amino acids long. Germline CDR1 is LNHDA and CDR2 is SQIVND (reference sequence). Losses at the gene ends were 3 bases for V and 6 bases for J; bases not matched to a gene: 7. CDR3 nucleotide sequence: TGTGCCAGTAGTATTGTGGGACTAGGAGGCAATGAGCAGTTCTTC. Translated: CASSIVGLGGNEQFF.

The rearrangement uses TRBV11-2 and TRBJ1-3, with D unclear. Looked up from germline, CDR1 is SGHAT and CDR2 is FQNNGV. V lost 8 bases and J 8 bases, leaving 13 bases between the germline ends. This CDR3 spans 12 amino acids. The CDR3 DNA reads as TGTGCCAGCCTCGAATCAGCGGACACCATATATTTT. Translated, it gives CASLESADTIYF.

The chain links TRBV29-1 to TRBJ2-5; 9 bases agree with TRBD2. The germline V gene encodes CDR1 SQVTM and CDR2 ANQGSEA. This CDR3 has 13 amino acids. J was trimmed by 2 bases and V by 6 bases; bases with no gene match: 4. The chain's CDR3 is CSVLAGFQETQYF. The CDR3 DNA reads TGCAGCGTGCTAGCGGGATTTCAAGAGACCCAGTACTTC.

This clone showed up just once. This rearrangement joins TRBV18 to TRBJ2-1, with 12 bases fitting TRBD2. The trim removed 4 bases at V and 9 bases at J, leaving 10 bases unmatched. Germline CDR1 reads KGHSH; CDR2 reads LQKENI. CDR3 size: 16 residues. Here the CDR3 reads CASSQLTSGSEGEQFF. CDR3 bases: TGTGCCAGCTCACAGCTGACTAGCGGGAGCGAAGGTGAGCAGTTCTTC.

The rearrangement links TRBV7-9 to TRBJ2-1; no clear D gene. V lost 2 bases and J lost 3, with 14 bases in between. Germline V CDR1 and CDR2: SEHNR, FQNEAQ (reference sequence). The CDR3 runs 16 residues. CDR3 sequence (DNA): TGTGCCAGCAGCTTACCCAGCGAGACCATCTACAATGAGCAGTTCTTC. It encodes CASSLPSETIYNEQFF.

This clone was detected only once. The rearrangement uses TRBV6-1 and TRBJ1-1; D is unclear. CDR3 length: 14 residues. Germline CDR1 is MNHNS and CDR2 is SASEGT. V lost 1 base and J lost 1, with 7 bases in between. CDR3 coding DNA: TGTGCCAGCAGTGAAGTGGTGAGGAACACTGAAGCTTTCTTT. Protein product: CASSEVVRNTEAFF.

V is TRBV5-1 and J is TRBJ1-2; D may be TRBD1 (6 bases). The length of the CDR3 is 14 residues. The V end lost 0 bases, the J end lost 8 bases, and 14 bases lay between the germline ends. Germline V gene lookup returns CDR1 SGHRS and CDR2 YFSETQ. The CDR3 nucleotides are TGCGCCAGCAGCTTGGATGGGGGCATTGGGGGCTACACCTTC. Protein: CASSLDGGIGGYTF.

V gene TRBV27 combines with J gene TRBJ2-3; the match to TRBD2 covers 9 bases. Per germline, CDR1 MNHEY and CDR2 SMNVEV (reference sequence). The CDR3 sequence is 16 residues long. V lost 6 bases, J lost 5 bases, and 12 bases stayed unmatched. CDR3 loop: CASSRQSGRPGDTQYF. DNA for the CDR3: TGTGCCAGCAGCCGACAGAGCGGGAGGCCGGGAGATACGCAGTATTTT.

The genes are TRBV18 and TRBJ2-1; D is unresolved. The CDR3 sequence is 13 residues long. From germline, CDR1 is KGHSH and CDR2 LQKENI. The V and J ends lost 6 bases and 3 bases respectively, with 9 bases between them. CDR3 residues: CASSPGLYNEQFF. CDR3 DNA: TGTGCCAGCTCGCCGGGTCTCTACAATGAGCAGTTCTTC.

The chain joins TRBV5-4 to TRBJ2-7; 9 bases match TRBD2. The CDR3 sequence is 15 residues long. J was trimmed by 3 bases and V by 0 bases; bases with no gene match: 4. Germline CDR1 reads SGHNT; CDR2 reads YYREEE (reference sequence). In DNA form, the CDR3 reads TGTGCCAGCAGCTTGGGTGTGACTAGCGGCTACGAGCAGTACTTC. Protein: CASSLGVTSGYEQYF.